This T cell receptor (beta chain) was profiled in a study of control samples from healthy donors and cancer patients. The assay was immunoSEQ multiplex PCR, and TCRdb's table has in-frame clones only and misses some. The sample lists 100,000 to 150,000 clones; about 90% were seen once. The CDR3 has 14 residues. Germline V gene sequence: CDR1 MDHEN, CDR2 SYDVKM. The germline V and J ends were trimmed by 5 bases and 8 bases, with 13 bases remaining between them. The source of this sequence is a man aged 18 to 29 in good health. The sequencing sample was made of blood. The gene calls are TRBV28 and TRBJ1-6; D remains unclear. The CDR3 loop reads CASSQRVIYSPLHF. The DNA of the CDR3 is TGTGCCAGCAGTCAAAGAGTCATCTATTCACCCCTCCACTTT.